The 18 T cell receptor beta chains in this list originate from one sample, sequenced in a study of regulatory T cells in long-lasting Graves disease. To make TCR beta libraries, researchers used iRepertoire HTBI primers and Arm-PCR of CDR3 regions. TCRdb passed the multiplex PCR reads through MiXCR, listing each CDR3 protein once. The sample yields 560,000 or so distinct CDR3 sequences, about 16% seen once. The sample's time point: newly diagnosed GD, antithyroid drugs for less than 3 months. The TCR library used RNA extracted from PBMCs. The same data also contributed to another study, on T cells in Graves' hyperthyroidism and ophthalmopathy.

The sample consisted of peripheral blood mononuclear cells (PBMCs), taken at new diagnosis, from a patient treated with antithyroid drugs. These receptors were obtained from a man aged 18 to 29 with Graves disease.

Many counts were recorded for this clonotype. The chain carries TRBV7-2 and TRBJ2-5; no clear D gene. Germline CDR1 reads SGHTA; CDR2 reads FQGNSA. CDR3 size: 14 residues. Trimming shortened V by 4 bases and J by 5 bases, and 14 bases separated the two germline ends. CDR3: CASSSHLAGETQYF. CDR3 nucleotides: TGTGCCAGCAGCTCCCACCTGGCCGGGGAGACCCAGTACTTC.

This clonotype occurred a few times. This chain uses TRBV2 with TRBJ2-3, with TRBD2 identical over 8 bases. The CDR3 covers 14 residues. Germline assignment: CDR1 SNHLY and CDR2 FYNNEI. With 4 bases clipped from V and 6 bases from J, the junction kept 6 bases outside the gene matches. Written as DNA, the CDR3 is TGTGCCAGCAGTGTGACGGGGGGGGGGGATACGCAGTATTTT. Translated: CASSVTGGGDTQYF. The entire variable domain, with the rest obtained from reference TRBV2 and TRBJ2-3, is as follows: EPEVTQTPSHQVTQMGQEVILRCVPISNHLYFYWYRQILGQKVEFLVSFYNNEISEKSEIFDDQFSVERPDGSNFTLKIRSTKLEDSAMYFCASSVTGGGDTQYFGPGTRLTVL.

The chain has TRBV30 and TRBJ1-3; D is perhaps TRBD1 (5 bases). The CDR3 sequence is 14 residues long. Deletions cut 4 bases from V and 2 bases from J, with 12 bases between. Germline CDR1 and CDR2: GTSNPN and SVGIG (reference sequence). The CDR3 DNA follows: TGTGCCTGGAATCCTTTGGGGCCTGGAAACACCATATATTTT. Amino acids: CAWNPLGPGNTIYF.

This clonotype was seen repeatedly, ten times or more. This chain uses TRBV12-3 or TRBV12-4 with TRBJ1-5; D gene unclear. The length of the CDR3 is 13 residues. V lost 1 base to trimming and J lost 7 bases, with 8 bases between them. CDR3 DNA sequence: TGTGCCAGCAGTTTAGATCATACCCAGCCCCAGCATTTT. This codes for CASSLDHTQPQHF.

Notes on this clonotype: The conserved closing phenylalanine or tryptophan is absent in this CDR3, likely reflecting a read error. The chain uses TRBV7-9 and TRBJ2-4; maybe TRBD2 (6 bases). Trimming took 3 bases from V and 3 from J, leaving 18 bases between them. This CDR3 region has 17 residues. Per the germline V gene, CDR1 is SEHNR and CDR2 is FQNEAQ (reference sequence). As DNA, the CDR3 is TGTGCCAGCAGCTTCGAACTGGCGGGGCTCGGCAAAAACATTCAGTACTCC. It yields the protein CASSFELAGLGKNIQYS.

This clonotype was observed a handful of times. CDR3: CASSPSSGSQETQYF. The CDR3 DNA sequence: TGTGCCAGCAGCCCTTCGAGCGGATCACAAGAGACCCAGTACTTC. The chain joins TRBV3-1 to TRBJ2-5; the D gene is possibly TRBD2 (5 bases). This CDR3 is built from 15 residues. The V gene lost 4 bases and the J gene lost 2 bases, with 14 bases spanning the gap. Germline-derived CDR1 and CDR2 are LGHDT and YNNKEL (reference sequence).

This clonotype was observed many times. The chain joins TRBV10-3 to TRBJ1-2, with 7 bases matching TRBD1. Germline CDR1 reads ENHRY; CDR2 reads SYGVKD. The CDR3 extends over 18 amino acids. With 4 bases clipped from V and 5 bases from J, the junction kept 19 bases outside the gene matches. The CDR3 DNA is TGTGCCATCAGTGCTTCCTCGCCCGGGACAGAGAGGGATTATGGCTACACCTTC. This encodes CAISASSPGTERDYGYTF.

This clonotype showed up many times. This chain connects TRBV20-1 to TRBJ1-5; possible D gene TRBD1, 5 bases. CDR1 DFQATT and CDR2 SNEGSKA come from the germline V gene (reference sequence). Deletions cut 5 bases from V and 4 bases from J, with 9 bases between. The CDR3 sequence is 12 residues long. This chain's CDR3 is CSAQTENQPQHF. The CDR3 DNA reads as TGCAGTGCTCAGACAGAGAATCAGCCCCAGCATTTT.

In the case of this clonotype: Without the conserved terminal phenylalanine or tryptophan, this CDR3 likely stems from a read error. V is TRBV6-1 and J is TRBJ1-1; D gene uncertain. CDR3 length: 9 residues. CDR1 is MNHNS and CDR2 is SASEGT in the germline V gene. V gave up 5 bases and J gave up 7 bases, with 2 bases separating them. The CDR3 reads CASSLEAFL. In DNA, the CDR3 is TGTGCCAGCAGTCTTGAAGCTTTCCTT.

This chain links TRBV7-9 with TRBJ2-4; a possible D gene is TRBD1 (5 bases). The end of the DNA aligns better with TRBJ1-2, so the J call may be wrong. The CDR3 has 16 residues. From germline, CDR1 is SEHNR and CDR2 FQNEAQ (reference sequence). This CDR3 is CASSSRFEGRLYGYTF. For the CDR3, the DNA is TGTGCCAGCAGCTCCCGTTTCGAGGGGCGACTCTATGGCTACACCTTC.

The rearrangement joins TRBV5-1 to TRBJ1-3; D is perhaps TRBD1 (5 bases). Trimming shortened V by 4 bases and J by 0 bases, and 14 bases separated the two germline ends. CDR3 length: 16 residues. Germline V CDR1 and CDR2: SGHRS, YFSETQ. Here the CDR3 DNA reads TGCGCCAGCAGCCCTGGAGGGGACCACTCTGGAAACACCATATATTTT. Protein sequence: CASSPGGDHSGNTIYF.

The chain is built from TRBV20-1 and TRBJ1-5; no clear D gene. The CDR3 has 13 residues. The V gene's germline CDR1 is DFQATT and CDR2 SNEGSKA (reference sequence). Trimming removed 4 bases at V and 0 bases at J, with 7 bases between. This CDR3 is CSAIPDSNQPQHF. The CDR3 DNA reads as TGCAGTGCTATCCCCGATAGCAATCAGCCCCAGCATTTT.

This clonotype was seen a few times. The chain couples TRBV3-1 to TRBJ1-5; no clear D gene. Trimming took off 0 bases at V and 5 bases at J, with 14 bases between the two ends. Germline values: CDR1 LGHDT, CDR2 YNNKEL (reference sequence). The CDR3 spans 16 residues. The CDR3 region is CASSQDPRGSDQPQHF. CDR3 sequence (DNA): TGTGCCAGCAGCCAAGATCCTCGAGGGTCGGATCAGCCCCAGCATTTT.

The chain joins TRBV5-1 to TRBJ1-4; tentative D call: TRBD1 (5 bases). Germline values: CDR1 SGHRS, CDR2 YFSETQ. V dropped 0 bases and J dropped 15 bases, with 15 bases sitting between them. CDR3 length: 13 residues. The CDR3: CASSLAGRGTVFF. The CDR3 region has the DNA TGCGCCAGCAGCTTGGCCGGGAGGGGTACCGTGTTTTTT.

This clonotype was recorded a few times. Mismatch with germline at one junction end may stem from a read error. The chain links TRBV7-2 to TRBJ2-3; 14 bases fit TRBD2. This CDR3 region has 21 residues. From germline, CDR1 is SGHTA and CDR2 FQGNSA. The CDR3, as DNA: TGTGCCAGCAGCCTAGCCGGGTCCCTGCCGGGACTAGCGGGAGAGGCAGATACGCAGTATTTT. It yields the protein CASSLAGSLPGLAGEADTQYF.

This clonotype was seen a handful of times. The V gene is TRBV27, the J gene TRBJ1-2; D gene uncertain. The V and J ends lost 3 bases and 2 bases respectively, with 10 bases between them. The germline CDR1 and CDR2 sequences are MNHEY and SMNVEV (reference sequence). The CDR3 is made up of 14 amino acids. CDR3: CASSFIGSNYGYTF. The CDR3 DNA follows: TGTGCCAGCAGTTTTATAGGGTCAAACTATGGCTACACCTTC.

This clonotype was seen at least ten times. The chain recombines TRBV30 with TRBJ2-7; tentative D call: TRBD2 (6 bases). The CDR3 is made up of 13 amino acids. Germline CDR1 reads GTSNPN; CDR2 reads SVGIG (reference sequence). V lost 6 bases to trimming and J lost 0 bases, with 12 bases between them. The CDR3 DNA reads TGTGCCTGCCGTGGGCGGGACTCCTACGAGCAGTACTTC. Translated: CACRGRDSYEQYF.

This clonotype was seen repeatedly, ten times or more. The chain uses TRBV7-9 and TRBJ2-7; possible D gene TRBD2, 6 bases. The CDR3 loop spans 13 amino acids. Germline CDR1 and CDR2: SEHNR and FQNEAQ (reference sequence). V was trimmed by 4 bases and J by 6 bases, leaving 13 bases between them. The CDR3 DNA follows: TGTGCCAGCAGCTGGCCCGCGGGATCCGAGCAGTACTTC. The encoded protein is CASSWPAGSEQYF. Together with reference TRBV7-9 and TRBJ2-7, the CDR3 gives the full variable domain: DTGVSQNPRHKITKRGQNVTFRCDPISEHNRLYWYRQTLGQGPEFLTYFQNEAQLEKSRLLSDRFSAERPKGSFSTLEIQRTEQGDSAMYLCASSWPAGSEQYFGPGTRLTVT.